This TCR beta chain is from a study of T cell repertoires in cytomegalovirus infection. Study-level findings and limits: CMV-specific HLA-C-restricted TCR beta clonotypes dominated the ex vivo response.

This clonotype was found many times. The antigen remains undetermined. Using its own MiXCR run on the reads, TCRdb lists one record per CDR3 protein. The data hold 500,000 or so distinct CDR3 sequences, with more than 15% observed a single time. The TCR comes from a human donor in good health (CMV status not recorded). Some clones in this sample may be carry-over from other donors' samples. What was sequenced was CD8+ T cells from PBMCs.

The CDR3 DNA reads as TGTGCCAGCAGCCCGACCGCCACAGGGGGCTATGGCTACACCTTC. This codes for CASSPTATGGYGYTF. The chain joins TRBV7-9 to TRBJ1-2; 8 nucleotides match TRBD1. The ends lost 5 bases at V and 4 bases at J; junction bases unmatched: 9. The length of the CDR3 is 15 residues. CDR1 SEHNR and CDR2 FQNEAQ come from the germline V gene (reference sequence).